One and the same sample provided the 16 T cell receptor beta chains below, sequenced in a study of blood T cells in healthy people across ages. Primed by a sample-barcoded 5' primer and a J-beta primer mix, a second PCR proceeded for about 6 to 12 cycles. In TCRdb, the 5' RACE reads were re-called with MiXCR into one record per CDR3 protein. The table includes some 700,000 distinct CDR3 sequences, roughly 44% detected once. The sequencing sample was made of blood. These receptors all come from a woman aged 55-70 years in good health.

This clonotype was seen repeatedly, ten times or more. The chain is built from TRBV7-2 and TRBJ2-7; 7 nucleotides agree with TRBD2. CDR3 length equals 18 residues. Germline V gives CDR1 SGHTA, CDR2 FQGNSA. The V and J ends lost 3 bases and 4 bases, in that order; junction bases with no gene match: 18. In DNA, the CDR3 is TGTGCCAGCAGCTTTAGTTCAGGAGTCCGGGACTACAGATACGAGCAGTACTTC. This sequence encodes CASSFSSGVRDYRYEQYF.

The rearrangement joins TRBV27 to TRBJ1-2; possibly TRBD1 for D (6 bases). Germline CDR1 is MNHEY and CDR2 is SMNVEV (reference sequence). This CDR3 spans 15 amino acids. The V gene lost 4 bases and the J gene lost 2 bases, with 14 bases spanning the gap. The CDR3 here is CASSSRTDTNYGYTF. The CDR3 region has the DNA TGTGCCAGCAGTTCTAGGACAGACACCAACTATGGCTACACCTTC.

This clonotype was seen more than once but under ten times. This chain's CDR3 is CASTWEGAIYNEQFF. CDR3 coding DNA: TGTGCCAGCACCTGGGAGGGAGCCATATACAATGAGCAGTTCTTC. The chain joins TRBV28 to TRBJ2-1, with TRBD2 matching over 7 bases. The CDR3 runs 15 residues. V lost 7 bases, J lost 4 bases, and 10 bases stayed unmatched. Germline V lookup: CDR1 MDHEN, CDR2 SYDVKM.

About this clonotype itself: The junction departs from the called germline gene at one end, perhaps through a read error. The rearrangement uses TRBV5-5 and TRBJ1-4, with D perhaps matching TRBD1 (5 bases). CDR3 length equals 15 residues. Germline lookup yields CDR1 SGHKS and CDR2 YYEKEE (reference sequence). The CDR3 bases are TGTACCAGCAGCTTGGGGCCGGGGACTAATGAAAAACTGTTTTTT. This encodes CTSSLGPGTNEKLFF.

This clonotype was recorded many times. Mismatch with germline at one junction end may stem from a read error. This chain links TRBV5-1 with TRBJ2-1, with 7 bases that match TRBD1. The CDR3 loop spans 13 amino acids. Germline V CDR1 and CDR2: SGHRS, YFSETQ. CDR3 bases: TGTGCCAGCAGTTCGGGACAGAACAATGAGCAGTTCTTC. Translation gives CASSSGQNNEQFF.

This clonotype occurred many times. This chain uses TRBV12-3 or TRBV12-4 with TRBJ1-2; possible D gene TRBD1, 5 bases. This CDR3 contains 14 residues. Trimming cost V 1 base and J 8 bases, with 14 bases left between them. CDR3: CASSLVPEGHGYTF. The CDR3 DNA reads TGTGCCAGCAGTTTAGTTCCGGAGGGGCACGGCTACACCTTC.

This chain connects TRBV29-1 to TRBJ2-3; D call uncertain. This CDR3 comprises 11 residues. Germline CDR1 SQVTM, CDR2 ANQGSEA. Trimming took 5 bases from V and 6 from J, leaving 9 bases between them. The DNA for the CDR3 is TGCAGCGTTCTTTTGGCGGATACGCAGTATTTT. Its protein product is CSVLLADTQYF.

The chain carries TRBV12-3 or TRBV12-4 and TRBJ2-1; D is possibly TRBD1 (5 bases). V was cut by 7 bases and J by 5 bases, with 9 bases left in between. CDR3 length: 12 residues. The CDR3 region is CASNGHHNEQFF. The CDR3 DNA is TGTGCCAGCAACGGACATCACAATGAGCAGTTCTTC.

The V gene is TRBV27, the J gene TRBJ2-7; TRBD1 is a possible D gene (6 bases). Germline loops: CDR1 MNHEY, CDR2 SMNVEV (reference sequence). Trimming removed 8 bases from V and 0 bases from J, with 14 bases in between. The CDR3 consists of 14 residues. CDR3 amino acids: CASYPDSYSYEQYF. The CDR3 DNA reads TGTGCCAGCTACCCGGACAGTTACTCCTACGAGCAGTACTTC.

This chain connects TRBV4-2 to TRBJ2-1; D is undetermined. The length of the CDR3 is 12 residues. Germline CDR1 and CDR2: LGHNA and YNFKEQ. V lost 0 bases to trimming and J lost 10 bases, with 7 bases between them. The CDR3 DNA reads as TGTGCCAGCAGCCAAGACGTAGGAGAGCAGTTCTTC. It codes for CASSQDVGEQFF.

This clonotype was seen a handful of times. The chain employs TRBV2 and TRBJ2-7, with D uncertain. Germline values: CDR1 SNHLY, CDR2 FYNNEI. The V and J ends lost 8 bases and 0 bases respectively, with 11 bases between them. The CDR3 has 13 residues. The CDR3 sequence is CASGTDSSYEQYF. In DNA, the CDR3 is TGTGCCAGCGGCACTGATAGCTCCTACGAGCAGTACTTC.

The chain is built from TRBV7-3 and TRBJ2-5; unclear D gene. CDR3 length: 13 amino acids. V lost 1 base and J lost 2, with 5 bases in between. The germline CDR1 and CDR2 sequences are SGHTA and FQGTGA. The CDR3, as DNA: TGTGCCAGCAGCTTAAGCAATCAAGAGACCCAGTACTTC. Encoded protein: CASSLSNQETQYF.

As concerns this clonotype: A read error is possible here, since a much larger clone lies one base away. The chain couples TRBV7-6 to TRBJ2-3; unclear D gene. This CDR3 contains 16 residues. Germline V lookup: CDR1 SGHVS, CDR2 FNYEAQ. Trimming pared 0 bases from V and 2 bases from J, leaving 12 bases between. CDR3: CASSLALGSDTDTQYF. The CDR3 DNA is TGTGCCAGCAGCTTAGCGCTCGGGTCTGACACAGATACGCAGTATTTT.

This clonotype was counted between two and nine times. The CDR3: CASSFAGIETQYF. CDR3 coding DNA: TGTGCCAGCAGCTTTGCAGGGATAGAGACCCAGTACTTC. The J gene is TRBJ2-5, the V gene TRBV7-2; TRBD1 is a possible D gene (5 bases). Germline V gene sequence: CDR1 SGHTA, CDR2 FQGNSA. CDR3 length: 13 amino acids. The V gene lost 3 bases and the J gene lost 4 bases, with 9 bases spanning the gap.

Many counts were recorded for this clonotype. This chain joins TRBV7-2 and TRBJ2-7, with D hard to call. Germline V gene lookup returns CDR1 SGHTA and CDR2 FQGNSA. Deletions cut 5 bases from V and 4 bases from J, with 12 bases between. The CDR3 is 13 amino acids. This CDR3 reads CASSLPTGYEQYF. DNA for the CDR3: TGTGCCAGCAGCCTACCGACCGGGTACGAGCAGTACTTC.

V and J are TRBV20-1 and TRBJ2-7; 8 nucleotides align to TRBD1. CDR3 length: 13 residues. Per the germline V gene, CDR1 is DFQATT and CDR2 is SNEGSKA (reference sequence). Germline trimming cut 6 bases from V and 2 bases from J; bases unmatched to any gene: 6. The CDR3 region is CSALKGQAYEQYF. The CDR3 DNA reads TGCAGTGCACTCAAGGGACAGGCCTACGAGCAGTACTTC.